The 26 T cell receptor beta chains below come from one sample, sequenced in a study of cytomegalovirus exposure and HLA in healthy donors. The PCR had 60 Vbeta and 13 Jbeta primers. The protocol was immunoSEQ multiplex PCR, while the TCRdb copy is restricted to in-frame clones and leaves out a portion. The sample consists of fewer than 40,000 clones, 55% to 80% of them appearing once. The material sequenced was PBMCs. These receptors were obtained from a man aged 40-55 years in good health and CMV-seropositive.

The genes are TRBV7-9 and TRBJ2-3; TRBD1 aligns across 8 bases. CDR1 and CDR2 (germline): SEHNR, FQNEAQ (reference sequence). J lost 7 bases, V lost 6 bases, and 9 bases had no gene match. This CDR3 region has 14 residues. The CDR3 loop reads CASSFGQGVHTQYF. CDR3 DNA sequence: TGTGCCAGCAGTTTCGGACAGGGTGTACATACGCAGTATTTT.

The chain carries TRBV30 and TRBJ2-3; 10 positions match TRBD2. V shed 5 bases and J 3 bases; nucleotides not matched to a gene: 11. The V gene's germline CDR1 is GTSNPN and CDR2 SVGIG (reference sequence). The CDR3 contains 16 residues. CDR3 bases: TGTGCCTGGGGGGCCCAGCGGGGGGGTCGTACAGATACGCAGTATTTT. Its protein is CAWGAQRGGRTDTQYF.

The J gene is TRBJ1-3, the V gene TRBV28, with 8 positions matching TRBD1. Germline V gene data show CDR1 as MDHEN and CDR2 as SYDVKM. V lost 5 bases, J lost 9 bases, and 6 bases stayed unmatched. The CDR3 is made up of 13 amino acids. CDR3 amino acids: CASSGDRISTIYF. CDR3 DNA: TGTGCCAGCAGTGGGGACAGGATTAGCACCATATATTTT. The variable domain in full, with the rest retrieved from reference TRBV28 and TRBJ1-3, is DVKVTQSSRYLVKRTGEKVFLECVQDMDHENMFWYRQDPGLGLRLIYFSYDVKMKEKGDIPEGYSVSREKKERFSLILESASTNQTSMYLCASSGDRISTIYFGEGSWLTVV.

The chain links TRBV2 to TRBJ1-2; possible D gene TRBD1, 5 bases. Germline V gene lookup returns CDR1 SNHLY and CDR2 FYNNEI. V was trimmed by 0 bases and J by 0 bases, leaving 8 bases between them. The CDR3 runs to 15 residues. CDR3 nucleotides: TGTGCCAGCAGTGAAGCGGGGGGAACTAACTATGGCTACACCTTC. Translating it yields CASSEAGGTNYGYTF.

V is TRBV6-1 and J is TRBJ1-4; TRBD1 might be the D (6 bases). Trimming took 10 bases from V and 8 from J, leaving 14 bases between them. Germline V gene sequence: CDR1 MNHNS, CDR2 SASEGT. CDR3 length: 12 residues. The CDR3: CATGQRKEKLFF. The CDR3 DNA reads as TGTGCCACCGGACAGAGAAAAGAAAAACTGTTTTTT.

This clone is a singleton in its sample. The V and J genes are TRBV7-2 and TRBJ1-4, with a weak D call TRBD1 (6 bases). Germline V lookup: CDR1 SGHTA, CDR2 FQGNSA. The CDR3 totals 15 residues. Trimming left V 5 bases short and J 4 bases short, with 14 bases between. The CDR3 spells CASSPRTVSNEKLFF. The DNA of the CDR3 is TGTGCCAGCAGCCCCCGGACAGTTAGTAATGAAAAACTGTTTTTT.

This chain uses TRBV29-1 with TRBJ1-1; a weak D match, TRBD1 (6 bases). Trimming stripped 3 bases from V and 0 bases from J, with 11 bases between. Germline values: CDR1 SQVTM, CDR2 ANQGSEA. The CDR3 is 14 amino acids. This CDR3 reads CSVDRGVMNTEAFF. The CDR3 nucleotides read TGCAGCGTTGACAGGGGAGTGATGAACACTGAAGCTTTCTTT.

The rearrangement joins TRBV11-2 to TRBJ2-3, with a possible D match to TRBD2 (5 bases). Germline V gene sequence: CDR1 SGHAT, CDR2 FQNNGV. The CDR3 is made up of 15 amino acids. The germline V and J ends were trimmed by 3 bases and 6 bases, with 16 bases remaining between them. CDR3 sequence reads: CASSFSDHPGDTQYF. The CDR3 DNA is TGTGCCAGCAGCTTTTCAGACCACCCGGGGGATACGCAGTATTTT.

V gene TRBV7-2 combines with J gene TRBJ1-4; possibly TRBD1 for D (6 bases). V was cut by 6 bases and J by 7 bases, with 18 bases left in between. The CDR3 length is 15 residues. Germline V gene lookup returns CDR1 SGHTA and CDR2 FQGNSA. CDR3 loop: CASRTGTRGVEKLFF. The CDR3 DNA is TGTGCCAGCAGAACCGGGACACGCGGTGTTGAAAAACTGTTTTTT.

The V gene is TRBV27, the J gene TRBJ2-7; D perhaps matches TRBD1 (6 bases). The germline CDR1 and CDR2 sequences are MNHEY and SMNVEV (reference sequence). CDR3 length equals 18 residues. Trimming pared 5 bases from V and 4 bases from J, leaving 27 bases between. In DNA, the CDR3 is TGTGCCAGCAGTCTGCCACACCCCACAGGGATTCCCCAATACGAGCAGTACTTC. Translation: CASSLPHPTGIPQYEQYF.

This chain connects TRBV5-1 to TRBJ1-4, with D maybe TRBD1 (5 bases). CDR3 length: 13 amino acids. Germline V gene data show CDR1 as SGHRS and CDR2 as YFSETQ. Trimming left V 4 bases short and J 2 bases short, with 6 bases between. CDR3 sequence: CASSKGTNEKLFF. The CDR3 DNA reads as TGCGCCAGCAGCAAGGGGACTAATGAAAAACTGTTTTTT.

Worth noting for this clone: The junction does not match germline at one end; this may be a read error. The chain uses TRBV2 and TRBJ1-1; D possibly corresponds to TRBD1 (6 bases). In germline, CDR1 is SNHLY, CDR2 FYNNEI. CDR3 length equals 13 residues. The CDR3 sequence: CASSESRDTEAFF. CDR3 nucleotide sequence: TGTGCCAGCAGTGAATCTAGGGACACCGAAGCTTTCTTT.

The chain uses TRBV15 and TRBJ2-3, with D maybe TRBD1 (7 bases). With 1 base removed from V and 1 base from J, the gap between germline ends came to 15 bases. In germline, CDR1 is LNHNV, CDR2 YYDKDF (reference sequence). This CDR3 contains 17 residues. This CDR3 is CATSRAQGGRGTDTQYF. The CDR3 DNA follows: TGTGCCACCAGCAGAGCCCAGGGGGGCAGGGGCACAGATACGCAGTATTTT.

This rearrangement joins TRBV19 to TRBJ1-3, with a weak D call TRBD1 (5 bases). Deletions cut 1 base from V and 0 bases from J, with 16 bases between. From germline, CDR1 is LNHDA and CDR2 SQIVND (reference sequence). The CDR3 is 18 residues long. The CDR3 DNA sequence: TGTGCCAGTAGTATAGCTTTCGGGGGGGACCTCTCTGGAAACACCATATATTTT. It translates to CASSIAFGGDLSGNTIYF.

CDR3 amino acids: CASSPGQGMNTEAFF. In DNA, the CDR3 is TGTGCCAGCAGCCCAGGACAGGGGATGAACACTGAAGCTTTCTTT. The chain joins TRBV7-9 to TRBJ1-1, with TRBD1 identical over 9 bases. Germline trimming cut 5 bases from V and 0 bases from J; bases unmatched to any gene: 4. The CDR3 covers 15 residues. CDR1 SEHNR and CDR2 FQNEAQ come from the germline V gene (reference sequence).

Turning to this clone: Other DNA sequences in this sample translate to the same CDR3. This chain uses TRBV4-1 with TRBJ2-2, with a weak D call TRBD1 (6 bases). Germline V gene data show CDR1 as MGHRA and CDR2 as YSYEKL. Trimming stripped 0 bases from V and 2 bases from J, with 19 bases between. The CDR3 is 19 residues long. CDR3 DNA: TGCGCCAGCAGCCAAGATCTCCTTACCGGGACAAGCAACACCGGGGAGCTGTTTTTT. The encoded protein is CASSQDLLTGTSNTGELFF.

In DNA, the CDR3 is TGTGCCATCAGTGAGTCAGGGGGGGGACAGACCCAGTACTTC. This codes for CAISESGGGQTQYF. This rearrangement joins TRBV10-3 to TRBJ2-5; D is possibly TRBD2 (7 bases). The CDR3 totals 14 residues. V shed 0 bases and J shed 6 bases, with 11 bases lying between them. Germline V gene data show CDR1 as ENHRY and CDR2 as SYGVKD.

About this clone: Other DNA sequences in the same sample also yield this CDR3. V and J are TRBV5-6 and TRBJ2-3, with TRBD2 matching over 9 bases. Looked up from germline, CDR1 is SGHDT and CDR2 is YYEEEE. The CDR3 sequence is 17 residues long. V lost 2 bases to trimming and J lost 0 bases; unmatched junction nucleotides: 7. CDR3 amino acids: CASSFNAGGTSTDTQYF. DNA for the CDR3: TGTGCCAGCAGCTTCAATGCGGGGGGGACTAGCACAGATACGCAGTATTTT.

V is TRBV5-4 and J is TRBJ2-5; 7 nucleotides line up with TRBD1. CDR1 is SGHNT, CDR2 YYREEE, per germline (reference sequence). CDR3 length: 13 residues. Losses at the gene ends were 4 bases for V and 5 bases for J; bases not matched to a gene: 5. As DNA, the CDR3 is TGTGCCAGCAGCAAGACAGGGTCGGAGACCCAGTACTTC. Translated, it gives CASSKTGSETQYF.

The CDR3 sequence is CASSLASGGGTPNTIYF. The CDR3 region has the DNA TGTGCCAGCAGCTTGGCCTCCGGGGGGGGGACGCCAAACACCATATATTTT. The chain is built from TRBV5-6 and TRBJ1-3, with D tentatively TRBD1 (5 bases). Trimming left V 0 bases short and J 6 bases short, with 19 bases between. The CDR3 covers 17 residues. Germline values: CDR1 SGHDT, CDR2 YYEEEE.

CDR3 residues: CASSVGQTVNEKLFF. Written as DNA, the CDR3 is TGTGCCAGCAGCGTAGGACAGACGGTTAATGAAAAACTGTTTTTT. This chain links TRBV9 with TRBJ1-4, with a tentative D call TRBD1 (5 bases). Trimming took 0 bases from V and 4 from J, leaving 10 bases between them. There are 15 residues in the CDR3. Germline V gene data show CDR1 as SGDLS and CDR2 as YYNGEE.

The CDR3 sequence is CASSQASGSNTGELFF. Written as DNA, the CDR3 is TGTGCCAGCAGCCAAGCTAGCGGGTCTAACACCGGGGAGCTGTTTTTT. J is TRBJ2-2 and V is TRBV4-2; 8 nucleotides align to TRBD2. The CDR3 contains 16 residues. The V gene end was trimmed by 1 base and the J gene end by 2 bases; junction bases not matched to a gene: 3. CDR1 and CDR2 from the germline V gene are LGHNA and YNFKEQ.

V gene TRBV5-6 combines with J gene TRBJ1-1, with D hard to call. Trimming removed 1 base from V and 11 bases from J, with 12 bases in between. Germline lookup yields CDR1 SGHDT and CDR2 YYEEEE. CDR3 length: 12 residues. CDR3 amino acids: CASSLYREDAFF. CDR3 in DNA: TGTGCCAGCAGCTTGTATAGGGAGGATGCTTTCTTT.

V gene TRBV5-4 combines with J gene TRBJ2-1; the D gene is possibly TRBD2 (5 bases). CDR1 is SGHNT and CDR2 is YYREEE in the germline V gene (reference sequence). Trimming stripped 1 base from V and 0 bases from J, with 11 bases between. This CDR3 has 16 residues. Here the CDR3 reads CASSLRREPSYNEQFF. CDR3 nucleotide sequence: TGTGCCAGCAGCTTGCGACGGGAACCCTCCTACAATGAGCAGTTCTTC.

The CDR3 bases are TGCGCCAGCAGCCCGGGACAGGGGAACACTGAAGCTTTCTTT. It codes for CASSPGQGNTEAFF. The rearrangement joins TRBV5-1 to TRBJ1-1; TRBD1 agrees at 9 bases. Trimming removed 4 bases from V and 1 base from J; junction bases left unmatched: 2. CDR3 length equals 14 residues. CDR1 is SGHRS and CDR2 is YFSETQ in the germline V gene.

J is TRBJ1-1 and V is TRBV11-3, with D uncertain. V gave up 5 bases and J gave up 1 base, with 14 bases separating them. CDR1 and CDR2 from the germline V gene are SGHNT and YENEEA. This CDR3 spans 15 amino acids. CDR3 protein: CASSRVAEGNTEAFF. CDR3 in DNA: TGTGCCAGCAGCCGAGTTGCGGAGGGGAACACTGAAGCTTTCTTT. The variable domain in full, with the rest retrieved from reference TRBV11-3 and TRBJ1-1, is EAGVVQSPRYKIIEKKQPVAFWCNPISGHNTLYWYLQNLGQGPELLIRYENEEAVDDSQLPKDRFSAERLKGVDSTLKIQPAELGDSAVYLCASSRVAEGNTEAFFGQGTRLTVV.